The sequence of this T cell receptor (beta chain) was determined in a study of cytomegalovirus exposure and HLA in healthy donors. The donors were part of the validation cohort, which consisted of about 120 subjects and was separate from the first cohort of 666 subjects. V lost 4 bases, J lost 5 bases, and 5 bases stayed unmatched. Germline V gene sequence: CDR1 SEHNR, CDR2 FQNEAQ (reference sequence). CDR3 length: 14 amino acids. Comment on this clone: Its antigen is not known.

Profiled with immunoSEQ multiplex PCR; TCRdb holds only in-frame clones, not every one. Here the sample spans over 120,000 clones, 75% to 90% being singletons. Overall study findings and caveats: Both high specificity and high sensitivity reportedly marked the classifier's diagnosis of cytomegalovirus status. As confirmed in vitro, a few CMV-associated chains were specific for CMV antigens. Cytomegalovirus association was assigned to some 160 TCR beta chains.

Sequencing was done on a sample of PBMCs. The TCR comes from a woman aged 18-30 years in good health and CMV-seropositive. The chain links TRBV7-9 to TRBJ1-5; TRBD1 agrees at 7 bases. The DNA for the CDR3 is TGTGCCAGCAGCTCCGGGACAGAATATCAGCCCCAGCATTTT. Protein product: CASSSGTEYQPQHF.